What follows describes a single TCR beta chain. Profiled with immunoSEQ multiplex PCR; TCRdb holds only in-frame clones, not every one. The sample lists over 150,000 clones, about four fifths occurring once. This entry comes from a study of blood T cell repertoires in COVID-19. Study-level information: COVID-19 samples from acute and convalescent phases originated in the United States, Italy and Spain.

V lost 2 bases, J lost 4 bases, and 9 bases stayed unmatched. Germline CDR1 reads LNHDA; CDR2 reads SQIVND (reference sequence). The CDR3 contains 17 residues. Seattle patients were enrolled during active infection and followed longitudinally. The rearrangement links TRBV19 to TRBJ2-2, with 8 nucleotides matching TRBD1. This TCR was recovered from a woman of 80 years or more with COVID-19, enrolled during active disease. The sequencing sample was made of peripheral blood. The CDR3 protein is CASSISGQGAGTGELFF. In DNA, the CDR3 is TGTGCCAGTAGTATAAGTGGTCAGGGGGCAGGCACCGGGGAGCTGTTTTTT.